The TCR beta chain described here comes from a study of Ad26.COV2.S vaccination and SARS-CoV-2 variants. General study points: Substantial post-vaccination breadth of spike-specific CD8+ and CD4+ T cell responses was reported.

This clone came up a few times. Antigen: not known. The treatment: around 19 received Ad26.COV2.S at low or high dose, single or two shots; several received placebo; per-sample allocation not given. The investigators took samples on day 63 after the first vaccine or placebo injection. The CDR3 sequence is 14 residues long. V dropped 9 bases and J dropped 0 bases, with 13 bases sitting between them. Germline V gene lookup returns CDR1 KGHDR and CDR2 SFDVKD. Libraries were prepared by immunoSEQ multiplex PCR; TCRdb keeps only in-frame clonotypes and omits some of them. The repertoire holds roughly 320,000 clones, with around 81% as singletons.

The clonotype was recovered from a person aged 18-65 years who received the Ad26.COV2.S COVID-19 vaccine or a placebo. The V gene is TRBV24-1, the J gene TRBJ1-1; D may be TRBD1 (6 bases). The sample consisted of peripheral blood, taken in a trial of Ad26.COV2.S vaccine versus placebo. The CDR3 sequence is CATGNQGLNTEAFF. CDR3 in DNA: TGTGCCACCGGTAATCAGGGGCTGAACACTGAAGCTTTCTTT.